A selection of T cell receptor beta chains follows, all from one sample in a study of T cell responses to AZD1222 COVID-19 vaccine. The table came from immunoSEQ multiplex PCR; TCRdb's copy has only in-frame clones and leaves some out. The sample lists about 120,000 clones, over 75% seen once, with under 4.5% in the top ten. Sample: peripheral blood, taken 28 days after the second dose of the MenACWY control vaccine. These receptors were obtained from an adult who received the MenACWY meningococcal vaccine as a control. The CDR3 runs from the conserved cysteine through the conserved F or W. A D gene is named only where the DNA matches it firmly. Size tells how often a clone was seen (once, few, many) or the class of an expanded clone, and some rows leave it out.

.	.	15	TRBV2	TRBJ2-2	TGTGCCAGCAGTGTAGAGCAGGAAGTTACCGGGGAGCTGTTTTTT	CASSVEQEVTGELFF
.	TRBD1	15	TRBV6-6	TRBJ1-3	TGTGCCAGCAGTTCGGGACAGGTCTCTGGAAACACCATATATTTT	CASSSGQVSGNTIYF
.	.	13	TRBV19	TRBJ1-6	TGTGCCACCAGTGGGACGGAAAATTCACCCCTCCACTTT	CATSGTENSPLHF
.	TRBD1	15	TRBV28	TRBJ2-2	TGTGCCAGCGGTTCCACAGGGGCGAACACCGGGGAGCTGTTTTTT	CASGSTGANTGELFF
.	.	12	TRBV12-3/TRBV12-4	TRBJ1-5	TGTGCCAGCAGTTTGATGCATCAGCCCCAGCATTTT	CASSLMHQPQHF
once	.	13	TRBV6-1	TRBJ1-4	TGTGCCAGCAGTGAATTGATTACACAGGGCTTGTTTTTT	CASSELITQGLFF
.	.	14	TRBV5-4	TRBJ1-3	TGTGCCAGCAGCTCGTCCGGAGGCGGAAACACCATATATTTT	CASSSSGGGNTIYF
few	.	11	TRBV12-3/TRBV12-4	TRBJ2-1	TGTGCCAGCAGTTTCGAAGGTGAGCAGTTCTTC	CASSFEGEQFF
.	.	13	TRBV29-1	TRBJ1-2	TGCAGCGTTGGGGACGGGGAAAACTATGGCTACACCTTC	CSVGDGENYGYTF
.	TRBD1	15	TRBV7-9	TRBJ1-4	TGTGCCAGCAGCTTCACCGGGACAGTAGGAGAAAAACTGTTTTTT	CASSFTGTVGEKLFF
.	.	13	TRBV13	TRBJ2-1	TGTGCCAGCAGCATACTAACATGGAATGAGCAGTTCTTC	CASSILTWNEQFF
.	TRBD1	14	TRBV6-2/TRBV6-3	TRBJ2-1	TGTGCCAGCAGTTTCCAACAGGGGGCCGCTGAGCAGTTCTTC	CASSFQQGAAEQFF
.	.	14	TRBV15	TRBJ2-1	TGTGCCACCAGCAGAGACTTTTACTACAATGAGCAGTTCTTC	CATSRDFYYNEQFF
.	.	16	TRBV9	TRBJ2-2	TGTGCCAGCAGCGTACTGGCAGGGTGGAACACCGGGGAGCTGTTTTTT	CASSVLAGWNTGELFF
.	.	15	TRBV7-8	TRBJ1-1	TGTGCCAGCAGCTTAGAGGCGGGCGTGAACACTGAAGCTTTCTTT	CASSLEAGVNTEAFF
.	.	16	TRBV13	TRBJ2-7	TGTGCCAGCAGCTTAGGCCTGGGGCTGGAGACGTACGAGCAGTACTTC	CASSLGLGLETYEQYF
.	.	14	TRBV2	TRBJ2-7	TGTGCCAGCAAACTCCAAGACCGATCCTACGAGCAGTACTTC	CASKLQDRSYEQYF
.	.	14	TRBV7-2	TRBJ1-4	TGTGCCAGCAGCTTCGTGGGGGTTTCGGCAAAACTGTTTTTT	CASSFVGVSAKLFF
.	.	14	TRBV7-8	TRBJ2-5	TGTGCCAGCAGCGCGGGGACAGTCCAAGAGACCCAGTACTTC	CASSAGTVQETQYF
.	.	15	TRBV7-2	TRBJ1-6	TGTGCCAGCAGCCCAGAGGAGAGGTGGAATTCACCCCTCCACTTT	CASSPEERWNSPLHF
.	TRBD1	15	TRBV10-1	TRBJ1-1	TGCGCCAGCAGTGAGAAGAGGACAGGGGGGACTGAAGCTTTCTTT	CASSEKRTGGTEAFF
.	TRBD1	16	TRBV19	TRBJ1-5	TGTGCCAGTAGTATCGGCAGGGGGGCCAATAATCAGCCCCAGCATTTT	CASSIGRGANNQPQHF
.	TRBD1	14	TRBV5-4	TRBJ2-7	TGTGCCAGCAGCTCCAAGACAGGGACCTACGAGCAGTACTTC	CASSSKTGTYEQYF
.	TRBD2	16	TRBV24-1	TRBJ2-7	TGTGCCACCAGTGATTCGGGACTAGCGGAACAGTACGAGCAGTACTTC	CATSDSGLAEQYEQYF
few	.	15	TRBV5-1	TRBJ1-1	TGCGCCAGCAGCCCCGGGGCAGGCGCGAACACTGAAGCTTTCTTT	CASSPGAGANTEAFF
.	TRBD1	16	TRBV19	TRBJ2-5	TGTGCCAGTAGTATGGGGGGGACAGGGAGTGTTGAGACCCAGTACTTC	CASSMGGTGSVETQYF
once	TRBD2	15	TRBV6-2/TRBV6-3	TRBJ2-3	TGTGCCAGCAGTTACGGACTAGCGCGCACAGATACGCAGTATTTT	CASSYGLARTDTQYF
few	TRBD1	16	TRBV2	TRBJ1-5	TGTGCCAGCGGCATGGGTCCGGGACAGGGGAATCAGCCCCAGCATTTT	CASGMGPGQGNQPQHF
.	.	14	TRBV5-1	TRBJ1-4	TGCGCCAGCAGCCCCGGGGGTGTTGTTGAAAAACTGTTTTTT	CASSPGGVVEKLFF
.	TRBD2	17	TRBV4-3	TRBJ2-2	TGCGCCAGCAGCCAAGCAAACGTAGCGGGGCGCACCGGGGAGCTGTTTTTT	CASSQANVAGRTGELFF
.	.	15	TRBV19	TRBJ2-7	TGTGCCAGTACCGTGAAAACACGGGCCGGATACGAGCAGTACTTC	CASTVKTRAGYEQYF
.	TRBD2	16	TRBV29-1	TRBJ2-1	TGCAGCGTTATCACCGGGACTAGCGGGGAGTACAATGAGCAGTTCTTC	CSVITGTSGEYNEQFF
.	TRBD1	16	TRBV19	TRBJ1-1	TGTGCCAGTAGTATCGTCCAGGGGGCAGCGAACACTGAAGCTTTCTTT	CASSIVQGAANTEAFF
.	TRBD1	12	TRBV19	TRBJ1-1	TGTGCCAGTAGCATTGGACAGGCCTTTGCTTTCTTT	CASSIGQAFAFF
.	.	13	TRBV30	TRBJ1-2	TGTGCCTGGAGCGAGGGGGAACCCTATGGCTACACCTTC	CAWSEGEPYGYTF
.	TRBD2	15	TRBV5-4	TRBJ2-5	TGTGCCAGCAGCTTGAAACTAGCGGCACAAGAGACCCAGTACTTC	CASSLKLAAQETQYF
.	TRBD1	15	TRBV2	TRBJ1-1	TGTGCCAGCAGTGAGGGGACAGGGGTGGGGACTGAAGCTTTCTTT	CASSEGTGVGTEAFF
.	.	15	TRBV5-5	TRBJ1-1	TGTGCCAGCAGCTTGGTTCCGGGAAGTAACACTGAAGCTTTCTTT	CASSLVPGSNTEAFF
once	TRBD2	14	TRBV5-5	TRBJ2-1	TGTGCCAGCAGCTTGTCGGGGGGGCCATATGAGCAGTTCTTC	CASSLSGGPYEQFF